This T cell receptor (beta chain) was sequenced in a study of blood T cell repertoires in COVID-19. Study-wide context: The samples span acute and convalescent COVID-19 from the United States, Italy and Spain. Sample material is recorded as cDNA or gDNA derived from T cells, B-cell-depleted T cells, or PBMCs.

Sequencing used immunoSEQ multiplex PCR; TCRdb keeps in-frame clones, though not all of them. The repertoire holds 250,000 to 350,000 clones, about nine tenths seen once, with roughly 1.1% in the top ten. Per germline, CDR1 SGHTA and CDR2 FQGNSA. The CDR3 sequence is 15 residues long. Trimming removed 5 bases from V and 0 bases from J, with 11 bases in between. The cohort comprised adults aged about 18 to 100 years residing in under 25 US areas. The gene calls are TRBV7-2 and TRBJ1-5; tentatively, D is TRBD1 (5 bases). The specimen was PBMCs or T cells enriched from blood (not recorded which). The receptor was isolated from a woman aged 25-40 years who had recovered from COVID-19. This CDR3 is CASSLDSYSNQPQHF. The CDR3 nucleotides read TGTGCCAGCAGCCTCGACAGCTATAGCAATCAGCCCCAGCATTTT.